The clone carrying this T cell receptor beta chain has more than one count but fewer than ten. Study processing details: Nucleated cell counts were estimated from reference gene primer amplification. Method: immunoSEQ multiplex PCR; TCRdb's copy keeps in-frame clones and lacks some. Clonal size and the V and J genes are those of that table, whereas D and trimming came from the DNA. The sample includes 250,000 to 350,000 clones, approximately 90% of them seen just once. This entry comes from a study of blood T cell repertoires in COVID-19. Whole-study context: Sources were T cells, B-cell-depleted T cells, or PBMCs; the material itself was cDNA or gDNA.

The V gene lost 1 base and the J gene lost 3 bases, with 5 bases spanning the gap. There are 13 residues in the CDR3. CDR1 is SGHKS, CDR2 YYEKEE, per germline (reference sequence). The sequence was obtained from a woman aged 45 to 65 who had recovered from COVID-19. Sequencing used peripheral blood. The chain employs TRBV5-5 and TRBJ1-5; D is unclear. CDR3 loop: CASSLLFNQPQHF. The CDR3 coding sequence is TGTGCCAGCAGCTTGTTATTCAATCAGCCCCAGCATTTT.